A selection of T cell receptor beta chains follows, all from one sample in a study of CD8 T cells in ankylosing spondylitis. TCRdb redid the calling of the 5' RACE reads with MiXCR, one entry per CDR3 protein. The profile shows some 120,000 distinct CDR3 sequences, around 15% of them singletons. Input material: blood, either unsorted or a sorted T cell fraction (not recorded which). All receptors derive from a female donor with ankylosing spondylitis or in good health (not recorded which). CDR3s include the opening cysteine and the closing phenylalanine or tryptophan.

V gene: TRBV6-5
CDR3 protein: CASSYYRWGFGYNEQFF

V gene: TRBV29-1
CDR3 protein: CSVEETVSRGYTF

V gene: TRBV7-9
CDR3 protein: CASSFDPGSSGNTIYF

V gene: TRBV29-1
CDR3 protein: CSGGSSYEQYF

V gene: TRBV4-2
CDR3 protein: CASSRTGTGEYNEQFF

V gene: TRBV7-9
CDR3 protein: CASSLGVASANYGYTF

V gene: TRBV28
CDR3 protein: CALKGWGALNEQFF

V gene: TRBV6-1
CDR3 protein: CASGRSGDGYGYTF

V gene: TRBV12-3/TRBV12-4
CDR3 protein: CASSLGGFYEQYF

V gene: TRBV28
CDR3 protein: CASSPRGSGGQETQYF

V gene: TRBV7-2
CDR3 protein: CASSTDRNEKLFF

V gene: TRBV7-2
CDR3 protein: CASTLVGAGNTIYF

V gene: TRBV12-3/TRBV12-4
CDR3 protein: CASSPRQGGLRVAKNIQYF

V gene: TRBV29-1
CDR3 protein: CSQLDGGGKTQYF

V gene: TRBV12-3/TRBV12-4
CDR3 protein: CASSLWTGRRSSNQPQHF

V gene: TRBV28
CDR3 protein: CASSSIMTLSQYF

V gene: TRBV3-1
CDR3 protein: CASSQSGTGPYQPQHF

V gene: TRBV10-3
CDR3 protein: CAISETGNAEAFF

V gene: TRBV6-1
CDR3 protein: CASSRGQGGDTQYF

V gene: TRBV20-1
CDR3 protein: CSAGTSGPYNEQFF

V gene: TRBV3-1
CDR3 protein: CASSQDTNRGQPQHF

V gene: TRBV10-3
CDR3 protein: CASSSGRRDEQFF

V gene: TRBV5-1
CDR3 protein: CASSPGQGVWGYTF

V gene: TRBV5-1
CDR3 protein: CASSLGQATEAFF

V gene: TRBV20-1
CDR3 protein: CSARVETNTGELFF

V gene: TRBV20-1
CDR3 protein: CSARLAVFYNEQFF